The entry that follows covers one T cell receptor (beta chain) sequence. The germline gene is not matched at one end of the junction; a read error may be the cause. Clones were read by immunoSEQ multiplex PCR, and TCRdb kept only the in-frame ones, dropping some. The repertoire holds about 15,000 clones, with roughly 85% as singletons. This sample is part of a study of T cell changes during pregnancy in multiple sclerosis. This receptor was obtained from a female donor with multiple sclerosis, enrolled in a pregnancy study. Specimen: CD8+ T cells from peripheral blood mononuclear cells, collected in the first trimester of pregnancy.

In DNA, the CDR3 is TGTGCCAGTACCAAAGGGGGCCGGTCTCACGAGGTCTTC. Encoded protein: CASTKGGRSHEVF. This chain links TRBV19 with TRBJ2-1, with 7 nucleotides matching TRBD1. The germline V gene encodes CDR1 LNHDA and CDR2 SQIVND (reference sequence). The CDR3 has 13 amino acids.